One sample yielded the 3 T cell receptor beta chains listed below, sequenced in a study of T cell responses to AZD1222 COVID-19 vaccine. Generated by immunoSEQ multiplex PCR, the TCRdb table keeps only in-frame clones and is missing some. The data show roughly 180,000 clones, with about 90% seen just once and 1.3% held by the top ten. Sequenced material: peripheral blood, taken 28 days after the second AZD1222 dose. These receptors were taken from an adult who received the AZD1222 COVID-19 vaccine.

The chain uses TRBV15 and TRBJ1-2; D gene ambiguous. The CDR3 has 15 residues. Trimming stripped 3 bases from V and 5 bases from J, with 16 bases between. CDR1 and CDR2 (germline): LNHNV, YYDKDF (reference sequence). Here the CDR3 reads CATSRETHPPYGYTF. In DNA, the CDR3 is TGTGCCACCAGCAGGGAGACACATCCCCCTTATGGCTACACCTTC.

A remark on this clone: The junction departs from germline at one end; a sequencing error may be responsible. The chain combines TRBV11-2 with TRBJ1-1, with D maybe TRBD1 (6 bases). CDR1 is SGHAT and CDR2 is FQNNGV in the germline V gene. The CDR3 covers 14 residues. The CDR3 DNA reads TGTGCCAGCAGCCTAGACAGGCTGAACACTGAAGCTTTCTTT. It is translated as CASSLDRLNTEAFF. Complete variable domain (other parts from reference TRBV11-2 and TRBJ1-1): EAGVAQSPRYKIIEKRQSVAFWCNPISGHATLYWYQQILGQGPKLLIQFQNNGVVDDSQLPKDRFSAERLKGVDSTLKIQPAKLEDSAVYLCASSLDRLNTEAFFGQGTRLTVV.

The rearrangement joins TRBV5-6 to TRBJ2-7; D may be TRBD2 (5 bases). V was pared by 3 bases and J by 3 bases, with 13 bases between. This CDR3 has 14 amino acids. CDR1 and CDR2 (germline): SGHDT, YYEEEE. CDR3 DNA sequence: TGTGCCAGCAGCTGGGGTGGACTTAGCTACGAGCAGTACTTC. Protein sequence: CASSWGGLSYEQYF.